This T cell receptor beta chain was captured in a study of T-cell memory formation after mild COVID-19. Study-level information: The TCR clusters were mostly specific to one donor. Study-level results: Contracting clones, day 15 to 85, had balanced CD4/CD8, and later expanders favored CD4+. The main location of contracting CD4+ clones was CM and EM, and that of contracting CD8+ clones was EMRA.

The authors produced TCR alpha and TCR beta cDNA libraries with sample barcodes and UMIs by 5'RACE using constant-segment primers. TCRdb fed the 5' RACE reads into MiXCR, producing one record per CDR3 protein. Of 300,000 to 350,000 distinct CDR3 sequences in the sample, over 11% were seen once. This CDR3 region has 13 residues. Note on this clonotype: No antigen is known for it.

The chain combines TRBV21-1 with TRBJ2-3; the D call TRBD1 from the table was never checked on the DNA. TRBV21-1 is labeled a pseudogene. The sequence was obtained from a man aged 18 to 29 who had mild COVID-19 (a few samples of this study predate the infection). Cell type and time point are not known. Sequenced: PBMCs or a T cell subset sorted from them (not recorded which). DNA of the CDR3: TGTGCCAGCAGCAAAAGGGTGGGACAGAGGCAGTATTTT. It is translated as CASSKRVGQRQYF.